The 32 T cell receptor beta chains reported below all come from one sample, sequenced in a study of blood T cell repertoires in COVID-19. Sequencing used immunoSEQ multiplex PCR; TCRdb keeps in-frame clones, though not all of them. Of approximately 21,000 clones detected, 80% to 90% appear once; the ten largest clones hold about 6.3%. Sequencing used peripheral blood. The receptors stem from a human donor in a cohort sampled during active COVID-19.

The rearrangement links TRBV27 to TRBJ2-1, with a possible D match to TRBD1 (6 bases). Germline loops: CDR1 MNHEY, CDR2 SMNVEV (reference sequence). Trimming left V 0 bases short and J 6 bases short, with 24 bases between. The CDR3 runs 19 residues. This CDR3 reads CASSLSNYDRRAQSNEQFF. CDR3 sequence (DNA): TGTGCCAGCAGTTTATCGAATTACGACAGGCGGGCTCAGTCCAATGAGCAGTTCTTC.

This chain uses TRBV30 with TRBJ2-7; 8 positions agree with TRBD1. CDR3 length: 13 residues. The trim removed 5 bases at V and 4 bases at J, leaving 7 bases unmatched. Germline V gene sequence: CDR1 GTSNPN, CDR2 SVGIG (reference sequence). CDR3 protein: CAWDRGKSYEQYF. CDR3 nucleotides: TGTGCCTGGGACAGGGGAAAGAGTTACGAGCAGTACTTC.

The chain recombines TRBV27 with TRBJ1-1; D is perhaps TRBD1 (6 bases). Germline values: CDR1 MNHEY, CDR2 SMNVEV (reference sequence). This CDR3 has 16 amino acids. V was clipped by 6 bases and J by 0 bases, with 17 bases between them. The CDR3 loop is CASSSGRGPMNTEAFF. The CDR3 coding sequence is TGTGCCAGCAGCTCGGGCAGGGGCCCCATGAACACTGAAGCTTTCTTT.

J is TRBJ1-3 and V is TRBV20-1; D ambiguous. The CDR3 sequence is 11 residues long. The V gene lost 3 bases and the J gene lost 7 bases, with 7 bases spanning the gap. The germline V gene has CDR1 DFQATT and CDR2 SNEGSKA (reference sequence). The CDR3 spells CSARGSNTIYF. The DNA for the CDR3 is TGCAGTGCTAGGGGGAGTAACACCATATATTTT.

The chain couples TRBV28 to TRBJ1-1, with D tentatively TRBD1 (6 bases). The CDR3 length is 12 residues. V shed 6 bases and J shed 10 bases, with 15 bases lying between them. Germline loops: CDR1 MDHEN, CDR2 SYDVKM. CDR3 residues: CASSRDNPAAFF. The CDR3 coding sequence is TGTGCCAGCAGCCGGGACAATCCTGCAGCTTTCTTT.

The chain joins TRBV15 to TRBJ1-6; 8 nucleotides line up with TRBD1. The V segment lost 3 bases and the J segment 7 bases; nucleotides outside the gene matches: 8. CDR3 length: 16 residues. Germline CDR1 and CDR2: LNHNV and YYDKDF (reference sequence). CDR3 in DNA: TGTGCCACCAGCAGGGGGCAGGGGGCGAGAAATTCACCCCTCCACTTT. Amino acids: CATSRGQGARNSPLHF.

The chain joins TRBV12-3 or TRBV12-4 to TRBJ1-5, with D unclear. This CDR3 comprises 11 residues. Trimming stripped 4 bases from V and 5 bases from J, with 3 bases between. The CDR3 DNA follows: TGTGCCAGCAGTTCGGATCAGCCCCAGCATTTT. This codes for CASSSDQPQHF.

This chain connects TRBV19 to TRBJ1-5, with D possibly matching TRBD1 (6 bases). This CDR3 is 17 amino acids long. Germline V gives CDR1 LNHDA, CDR2 SQIVND (reference sequence). V was trimmed by 6 bases and J by 4 bases, leaving 22 bases between them. CDR3 DNA sequence: TGTGCCAGTAGGACAGGTAGGAGATCGACCCCAAATCAGCCCCAGCATTTT. This sequence encodes CASRTGRRSTPNQPQHF. Complete variable domain (other parts from reference TRBV19 and TRBJ1-5): DGGITQSPKYLFRKEGQNVTLSCEQNLNHDAMYWYRQDPGQGLRLIYYSQIVNDFQKGDIAEGYSVSREKKESFPLTVTSAQKNPTAFYLCASRTGRRSTPNQPQHFGDGTRLSIL.

The V and J genes are TRBV7-2 and TRBJ2-1, with TRBD2 matching 7 bases. Germline V gives CDR1 SGHTA, CDR2 FQGNSA. This CDR3 region has 15 residues. V trimming: 5 bases; J trimming: 3 bases; junction bases outside the gene matches: 7. The CDR3, as DNA: TGTGCCAGCAGCACAACCGGGACTAACTACAATGAGCAGTTCTTC. It yields the protein CASSTTGTNYNEQFF.

This clone showed up just a few times. The chain is built from TRBV5-1 and TRBJ1-2, with TRBD1 matching 9 bases. The length of the CDR3 is 17 residues. Trimming removed 0 bases from V and 2 bases from J; junction bases left unmatched: 8. CDR1 is SGHRS and CDR2 is YFSETQ in the germline V gene. The CDR3 nucleotides read TGCGCCAGCAGCTTGGCCAGCAGGACAGGGGTAAACTATGGCTACACCTTC. This translates into CASSLASRTGVNYGYTF.

In DNA form, the CDR3 reads TGTGCCAGCCGCAGGGGAAGCTCTGGAAACACCATATATTTT. It is translated as CASRRGSSGNTIYF. The chain joins TRBV27 to TRBJ1-3; D is possibly TRBD1 (6 bases). CDR3 length: 14 residues. The germline V and J ends were trimmed by 8 bases and 0 bases, with 11 bases remaining between them. The germline gives CDR1 MNHEY, CDR2 SMNVEV (reference sequence).

This CDR3 reads CASSPYPSLGGAIVGYTF. The DNA for the CDR3 is TGTGCCAGCAGCCCCTACCCAAGTTTAGGGGGGGCTATTGTTGGCTACACCTTC. This chain connects TRBV3-1 (or the pseudogene TRBV3-2) to TRBJ1-2, with D tentatively TRBD1 (6 bases). Germline V gene sequence: CDR1 LGHDT, CDR2 YNNKEL (reference sequence). The CDR3 consists of 18 residues. Trimming removed 4 bases at V and 7 bases at J, with 28 bases between.

The chain links TRBV28 to TRBJ2-7, with 9 bases that match TRBD1. Germline values: CDR1 MDHEN, CDR2 SYDVKM. The J segment lost 3 bases and the V segment lost 7 bases, leaving 1 base of the junction unmatched. The CDR3 is made up of 12 amino acids. CDR3 DNA sequence: TGTGCCAGCAAGACAGGGGGCTACGAGCAGTACTTC. This translates into CASKTGGYEQYF.

The rearrangement links TRBV5-4 to TRBJ2-2, with 8 bases fitting TRBD1. The germline V gene has CDR1 SGHNT and CDR2 YYREEE (reference sequence). V lost 4 bases and J lost 4; bases outside the gene matches: 6. The CDR3 length is 15 residues. The CDR3: CASSDGQGGTGELFF. The CDR3 DNA follows: TGTGCCAGCAGCGACGGACAGGGTGGCACCGGGGAGCTGTTTTTT.

A note on this clone: A junction boundary mismatches the germline segment, possibly from a read error. The gene calls are TRBV5-8 and TRBJ2-7, with a tentative D call TRBD1 (5 bases). Germline V gives CDR1 SGHTS, CDR2 YDEGEE. The CDR3 runs 14 residues. Here the CDR3 reads CASSLSQGSHEQYF. In DNA form, the CDR3 reads TGTGCCAGCAGCTTGTCGCAGGGCTCCCACGAGCAGTACTTC.

V gene TRBV4-1 combines with J gene TRBJ2-5; the D gene is possibly TRBD1 (6 bases). The CDR3 has 14 residues. CDR1 and CDR2 from the germline V gene are MGHRA and YSYEKL. Trimming took off 1 base at V and 2 bases at J, with 8 bases between the two ends. This chain's CDR3 is CASSQVGGQETQYF. The CDR3 DNA follows: TGCGCCAGCAGCCAAGTAGGGGGACAAGAGACCCAGTACTTC.

The V gene is TRBV13, the J gene TRBJ1-1; D gene unclear. Germline CDR1 reads PRHDT; CDR2 reads FYEKMQ (reference sequence). This CDR3 has 14 amino acids. Trimming removed 2 bases from V and 5 bases from J, with 12 bases in between. CDR3 in DNA: TGTGCCAGCAGCTTACCCGGGAAAGGGACTGAAGCTTTCTTT. It translates to CASSLPGKGTEAFF.

The genes are TRBV2 and TRBJ2-7; 7 nucleotides align to TRBD2. Germline assignment: CDR1 SNHLY and CDR2 FYNNEI. The CDR3 contains 12 residues. The V and J ends lost 6 bases and 2 bases, in that order; junction bases with no gene match: 1. CDR3 DNA: TGTGCCAGCAGCGGGGGGACCTACGAGCAGTACTTC. Translating it yields CASSGGTYEQYF.

This chain uses TRBV3-1 (or the pseudogene TRBV3-2) with TRBJ2-6; no reliable D call. The length of the CDR3 is 16 residues. V dropped 4 bases and J dropped 1 base, with 11 bases sitting between them. Per germline, CDR1 LGHDT and CDR2 YNNKEL (reference sequence). The CDR3 region has the DNA TGTGCCAGCAGCCCCAAGGTGAGGTCTGGGGCCAACGTCCTGACTTTC. It encodes CASSPKVRSGANVLTF.

The V call is TRBV24-1, the J call TRBJ2-7; D possibly corresponds to TRBD1 (6 bases). This CDR3 has 11 residues. The germline V gene has CDR1 KGHDR and CDR2 SFDVKD. Trimming took off 6 bases at V and 6 bases at J, with 8 bases between the two ends. The CDR3 DNA is TGTGCCACCAGTTCAGGGGTCGAGCAGTACTTC. Residues: CATSSGVEQYF.

V gene TRBV5-4 combines with J gene TRBJ2-1, with D maybe TRBD1 (5 bases). This CDR3 comprises 17 residues. The V end lost 1 base, the J end lost 1 base, and 15 bases lay between the germline ends. Germline V gene sequence: CDR1 SGHNT, CDR2 YYREEE (reference sequence). The CDR3 region has the DNA TGTGCCAGCAGCTTGAATAAGGGGCGAGGATCCTACAATGAGCAGTTCTTC. Protein: CASSLNKGRGSYNEQFF.

The table lists this clone with a few counts. This chain uses TRBV5-4 with TRBJ2-1; 8 bases are a match to TRBD2. CDR1 SGHNT and CDR2 YYREEE come from the germline V gene (reference sequence). This CDR3 is 16 amino acids long. J was trimmed by 8 bases and V by 4 bases; bases with no gene match: 14. In DNA, the CDR3 is TGTGCCAGCAGCCTAGAGATGGCGGGGGGCCCTCATGAGCAGTTCTTC. As protein: CASSLEMAGGPHEQFF.

This clone was seen only a few times. The chain uses TRBV6-5 and TRBJ1-2; no definite D call. The V gene's germline CDR1 is MNHEY and CDR2 SVGAGI. V dropped 2 bases and J dropped 4 bases, with 11 bases sitting between them. The CDR3 runs to 14 residues. DNA for the CDR3: TGTGCCAGCAGTTACATCTCCATGGCCTATGGCTACACCTTC. The encoded protein is CASSYISMAYGYTF.

The chain recombines TRBV19 with TRBJ1-3; 7 bases map to TRBD1. V dropped 6 bases and J dropped 2; count of bases not matched to a gene: 1. Germline V gene data show CDR1 as LNHDA and CDR2 as SQIVND (reference sequence). The CDR3 consists of 13 residues. In DNA, the CDR3 is TGTGCCAGTAGACAGGGGACTGGAAACACCATATATTTT. This translates into CASRQGTGNTIYF.

The DNA of the CDR3 is TGTGCCAGCAGTTACTCTCAGACACTCTATGGCTACACCTTC. Protein product: CASSYSQTLYGYTF. V is TRBV6-6 and J is TRBJ1-2, with D unclear. The V end was cut by 0 bases, the J end by 4 bases, with 9 bases between. This CDR3 has 14 amino acids. In germline, CDR1 is MNHNY, CDR2 SVGAGI (reference sequence).

CDR3 bases: TGTGCCAGCAGCATATCCGAATTAACGGACAACCCGGGCAATCAGCCCCAGCATTTT. It translates to CASSISELTDNPGNQPQHF. The rearrangement joins TRBV21-1 to TRBJ1-5; the table's D call of TRBD1 was not tested on the DNA. TRBV21-1 is annotated as a pseudogene. This CDR3 has 19 amino acids.

This clone was picked up a small number of times. This sequence joins TRBV7-9 and TRBJ1-1; D gene uncertain. The germline V and J ends were trimmed by 3 bases and 4 bases, with 3 bases remaining between them. Germline V lookup: CDR1 SEHNR, CDR2 FQNEAQ (reference sequence). The CDR3 loop spans 11 amino acids. The CDR3 spells CASSFRTEAFF. As DNA, the CDR3 is TGTGCCAGCAGCTTTCGCACTGAAGCTTTCTTT.

The V call is TRBV29-1, the J call TRBJ1-2, with 10 bases aligning to TRBD1. The germline gives CDR1 SQVTM, CDR2 ANQGSEA. There are 12 residues in the CDR3. J gave up 8 bases and V 7 bases, and 7 bases lay outside the gene matches. DNA of the CDR3: TGCAGCGCCGCGGGACAGGGGAAGGGCTACACCTTC. Protein: CSAAGQGKGYTF.

V is TRBV5-1 and J is TRBJ2-1; D ambiguous. The V end was cut by 2 bases, the J end by 4 bases, with 13 bases between. Per the germline V gene, CDR1 is SGHRS and CDR2 is YFSETQ. The CDR3 covers 15 residues. The CDR3 DNA is TGCGCCAGCAGCTTAAGGAGTCACCCGTACAATGAGCAGTTCTTC. Its protein is CASSLRSHPYNEQFF.

The sample holds a few counts of this clone. The V call is TRBV2, the J call TRBJ2-3, with TRBD2 matching 12 bases. Germline V gives CDR1 SNHLY, CDR2 FYNNEI. Trimming removed 5 bases from V and 0 bases from J; junction bases left unmatched: 9. The CDR3 loop spans 18 amino acids. The CDR3 loop is CASSLTSGGRHSTDTQYF. Here the CDR3 DNA reads TGTGCCAGCAGTCTGACTAGCGGGGGACGTCATAGCACAGATACGCAGTATTTT.

The genes are TRBV4-1 and TRBJ2-3; D perhaps matches TRBD2 (6 bases). V was trimmed by 2 bases and J by 1 base, leaving 19 bases between them. Per germline, CDR1 MGHRA and CDR2 YSYEKL. The length of the CDR3 is 18 residues. DNA for the CDR3: TGCGCCAGCAGCCAAACGAACCAGGGACTGCTACGCACAGATACGCAGTATTTT. Amino acids: CASSQTNQGLLRTDTQYF.

This rearrangement joins TRBV12-3 or TRBV12-4 to TRBJ2-7, with unresolved D. The CDR3 has 13 amino acids. The V and J ends lost 7 bases and 3 bases respectively, with 13 bases between them. The CDR3 region is CASTQNLGYEQYF. The CDR3 coding sequence is TGTGCCAGCACACAGAATCTGGGCTACGAGCAGTACTTC.